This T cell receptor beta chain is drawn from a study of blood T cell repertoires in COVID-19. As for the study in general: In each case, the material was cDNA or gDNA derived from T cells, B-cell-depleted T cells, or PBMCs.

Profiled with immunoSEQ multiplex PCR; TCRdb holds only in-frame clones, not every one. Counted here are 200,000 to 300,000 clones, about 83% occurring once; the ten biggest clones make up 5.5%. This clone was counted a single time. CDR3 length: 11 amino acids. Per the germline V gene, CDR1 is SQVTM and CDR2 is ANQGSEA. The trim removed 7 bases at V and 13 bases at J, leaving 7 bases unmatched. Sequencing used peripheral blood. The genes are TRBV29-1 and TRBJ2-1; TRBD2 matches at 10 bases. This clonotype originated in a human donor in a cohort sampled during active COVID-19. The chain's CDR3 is CSGDLAGVQFF. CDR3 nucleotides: TGCAGCGGAGACCTAGCGGGAGTCCAGTTCTTC.